This T cell receptor beta chain was sequenced during a study of blood T cell repertoires in COVID-19. Germline V gene lookup returns CDR1 WSHSY and CDR2 SAAADI. The CDR3 runs to 16 residues. The ends lost 6 bases at V and 7 bases at J; junction bases unmatched: 10. Two negative PCRs, clearance, or symptom resolution had been documented for recovered Cohort 3 donors. Profiled with immunoSEQ multiplex PCR; TCRdb holds only in-frame clones, not every one. The sample lists 150,000 to 200,000 clones, 80% to 90% occurring once. This receptor was taken from a man over 45 who had recovered from COVID-19. The chain carries TRBV10-2 and TRBJ1-6; 9 positions match TRBD1. Input material: PBMCs or T cells enriched from blood (not recorded which). CDR3 in DNA: TGCGCCAGCAGGCCCGACAGGGGGAGGGAAAATTCACCCCTCCACTTT. It codes for CASRPDRGRENSPLHF.